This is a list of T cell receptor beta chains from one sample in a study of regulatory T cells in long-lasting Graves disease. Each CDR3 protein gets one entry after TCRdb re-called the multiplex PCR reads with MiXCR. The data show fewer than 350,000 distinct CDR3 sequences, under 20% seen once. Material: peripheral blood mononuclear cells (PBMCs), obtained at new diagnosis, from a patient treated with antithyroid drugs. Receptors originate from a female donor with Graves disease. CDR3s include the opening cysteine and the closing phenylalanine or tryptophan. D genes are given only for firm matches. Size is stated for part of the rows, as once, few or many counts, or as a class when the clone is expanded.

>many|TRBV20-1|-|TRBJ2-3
TGCAGTGCTAGATCTGGGGATACGCAGTATTTT
CSARSGDTQYF
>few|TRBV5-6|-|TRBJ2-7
TGTGCCAGCAGCTTAGGCAGTCTTACCTACGAGCAGTACTTC
CASSLGSLTYEQYF
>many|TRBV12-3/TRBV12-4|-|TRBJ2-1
TGTGCCAGCAGACCTCACGGGACTCGATCCTACAATGAGCAGTTCTTC
CASRPHGTRSYNEQFF
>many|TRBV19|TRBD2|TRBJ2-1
TGTGCCAGTAGTTCACTAGCGGGAGCGTTCAGTGAGCAGTTCTTC
CASSSLAGAFSEQFF
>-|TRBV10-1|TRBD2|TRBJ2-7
TGCGCCAGCAGTGAGGTCGGTAGCGGGAGCGAGCAGTACTTC
CASSEVGSGSEQYF
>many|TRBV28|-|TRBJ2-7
TGTGCCAGCAGGTCACAGGTCACGAGGGAGCAGTACTTC
CASRSQVTREQYF
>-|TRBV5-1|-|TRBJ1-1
TGTGCCAGCAGCCAAGGGACTGTAAGAGCTTTCTTT
CASSQGTVRAFF
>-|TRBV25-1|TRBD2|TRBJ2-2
TGTGCCAGCAGTGAATATGGCGGGAGGAACACCGGGGAGCTGTTTTTT
CASSEYGGRNTGELFF
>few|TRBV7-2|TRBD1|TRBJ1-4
TGTGCCAGCAGCTTAGTCCGGGACAGTTATGAAAAACTGTTTTTT
CASSLVRDSYEKLFF
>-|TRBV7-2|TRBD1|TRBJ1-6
TGTGCCAGCAGCCGTTTCCGGGACAGGGATAATTCACCCCTCCACTTT
CASSRFRDRDNSPLHF
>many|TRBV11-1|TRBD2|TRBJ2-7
TGTGCCAGCAGCTTAGAGACTAGCGGGAGGTACGAGCAGTACTTC
CASSLETSGRYEQYF
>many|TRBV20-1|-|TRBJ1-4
TGCAGTGCTAGCCCAGGGACGCAAAAACTGTTTTTT
CSASPGTQKLFF
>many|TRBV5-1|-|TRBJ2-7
TGCGCCAGCAGTACTAGTCTTGCCTACGAGCAGTACTTC
CASSTSLAYEQYF
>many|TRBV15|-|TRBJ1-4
TGTGCCACCAGCAGAGATCGGGCAGGGGATGAAAAACTGTTTTTT
CATSRDRAGDEKLFF
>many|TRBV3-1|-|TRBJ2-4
TGTGCCAGCAGCCAAGGCCCCCGGGGTCGAGCCAAAAACATTCAGTACTTC
CASSQGPRGRAKNIQYF
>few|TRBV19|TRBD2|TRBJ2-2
TGTGCCAGTAGTGCCAGCGGGAGGGCCGGCGGGGAGCTGTTTTTT
CASSASGRAGGELFF
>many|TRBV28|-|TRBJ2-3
TGTGCCAGCAGTTTACGGCTAGGCAAGGGTACGCAGTATTTT
CASSLRLGKGTQYF
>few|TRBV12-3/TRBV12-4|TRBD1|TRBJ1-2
TGTGCCAGCAATAGATACGAGGGGGCAATATACGGCTACACCTTC
CASNRYEGAIYGYTF
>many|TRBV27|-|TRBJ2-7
TGTGCCAGCAGTCTACGCAACGGACGTACCGCCTCCTACGAGCAGTACTTC
CASSLRNGRTASYEQYF
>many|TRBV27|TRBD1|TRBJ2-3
TGTGCCAGCAGTTTATCGGCAGGGGGTAGCCTCTTCACAGATACGCAGTATTTT
CASSLSAGGSLFTDTQYF
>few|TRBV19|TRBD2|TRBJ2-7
TGTGCCAGTAGTATACTAGCGGGAGAAGGTGACGAGCAGTACTTC
CASSILAGEGDEQYF
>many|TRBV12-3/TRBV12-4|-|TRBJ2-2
TGTGCCAGCAGCCTGCGTCCAGGGGTCTCCGGGGAGCTGTTTTTT
CASSLRPGVSGELFF
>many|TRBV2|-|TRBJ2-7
TGTGCCAGCACGGACACTAAATCCTACGAGCAGTACTTC
CASTDTKSYEQYF
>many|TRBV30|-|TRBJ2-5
TGTGCCTGGAGTGCAGATTCAACGGGGGCCCAGTACTTC
CAWSADSTGAQYF
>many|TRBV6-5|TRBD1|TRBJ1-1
TGTGCCAGCAGTTCAGGGGGAGAGGGGAACACTGAAGCTTTCTTT
CASSSGGEGNTEAFF
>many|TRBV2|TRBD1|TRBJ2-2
TGTGCCAGCAGTTTCCGGACAGGGAGAACCGGGGAGCTGTTTTTT
CASSFRTGRTGELFF
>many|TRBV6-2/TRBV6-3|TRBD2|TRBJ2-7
TGTGCCAGCAGTTATTACGGGAGGGCCGAAGGCTACGAGCAGTACTTC
CASSYYGRAEGYEQYF
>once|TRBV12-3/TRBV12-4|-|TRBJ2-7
TGTGCCAGCAGTTTCGGTCAGCCCTACGAGCAGTACTTC
CASSFGQPYEQYF
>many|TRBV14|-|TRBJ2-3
TGTGCCAGCAGCGATCAGTGGTATAGCACAGATACGCAGTATTTT
CASSDQWYSTDTQYF
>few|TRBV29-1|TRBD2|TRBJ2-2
TGCAGCGTTGAACTGACTAGCGGGGGGAACACCGGGGAGCTGTTTTTT
CSVELTSGGNTGELFF
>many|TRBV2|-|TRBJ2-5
TGTGCCAGCAGTGTAATCAGGGATGAGACCCAGTACTTC
CASSVIRDETQYF
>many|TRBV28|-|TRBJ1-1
TGTGCCAGCAGCTTGAGGAACACTGAAGCTTTCTTT
CASSLRNTEAFF
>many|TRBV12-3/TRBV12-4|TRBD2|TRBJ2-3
TGTGCCAGTAGGACTAGCGGGAGGGCCCCCACGCAGTATTTT
CASRTSGRAPTQYF
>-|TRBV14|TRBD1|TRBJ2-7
TGTGCCAGCAGCCAATCAGGGGGCTTCTACGAGCAGTACTTC
CASSQSGGFYEQYF
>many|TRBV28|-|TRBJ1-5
TGTGCCAGCAGCCCACCCCCGGGGGTTAGCAATCAGCCCCAGCATTTT
CASSPPPGVSNQPQHF
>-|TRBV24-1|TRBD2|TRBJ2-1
TGTGCCACCAGTGATGCTAGCGGGAGCTCCTACAATGAGCAGTTCTTC
CATSDASGSSYNEQFF
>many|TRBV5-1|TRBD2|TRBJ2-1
TGCGCCAGCAGCAGAGGGAGTAGCGGGACCTACAATGAGCAGTTCTTC
CASSRGSSGTYNEQFF
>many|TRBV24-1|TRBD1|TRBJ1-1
TGTGCCACCAGTGATAGGGGACAGAATGAAGCTTTCTTT
CATSDRGQNEAFF
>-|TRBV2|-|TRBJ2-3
TGTGCCAGCCCCCGGGACTGGGGCACAGATACGCAGTATTTT
CASPRDWGTDTQYF
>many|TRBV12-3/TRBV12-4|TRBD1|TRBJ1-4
TGTGCCAGCAGCCTAGGGGACAGGGGTGAAAAACTGTTTTTT
CASSLGDRGEKLFF
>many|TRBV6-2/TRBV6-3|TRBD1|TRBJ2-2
TGTGCCAGCAGTTCTGGACAGGCGAACACCGGGGAGCTGTTTTTT
CASSSGQANTGELFF
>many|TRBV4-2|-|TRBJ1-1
TGTGCCAGCAGCCAAGGGGCTGGGGGCGGGAACACTGAAGCTTTCTTT
CASSQGAGGGNTEAFF
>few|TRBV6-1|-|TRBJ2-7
TGTGCCAGCAGAACCTCGGGACACCCCGCCTACGAGCAGTACTTC
CASRTSGHPAYEQYF
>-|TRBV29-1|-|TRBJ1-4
TGCAGCGTTCGGAGTTCGGCAATGACTGAAAAACTGTTTTTT
CSVRSSAMTEKLFF
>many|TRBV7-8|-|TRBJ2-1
TGTGCCAGCAGCTTACCCGACAAGAACAATGAGCAGTTCTTC
CASSLPDKNNEQFF
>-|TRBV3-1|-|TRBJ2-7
TGTGCCAGCAGCCAAGGTTCTGGGGTTTCCTACGAGCAGTACTTC
CASSQGSGVSYEQYF
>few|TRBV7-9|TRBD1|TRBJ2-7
TGTGCCAGCAGCTTGGCAGCGACAGGGGACGAGCAGTACTTC
CASSLAATGDEQYF
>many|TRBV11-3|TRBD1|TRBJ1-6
TGTGCCAGCAGTGGGGGACAGGGGGTAAATTCACCCCTCCACTTT
CASSGGQGVNSPLHF
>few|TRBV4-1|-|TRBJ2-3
TGCGCCAGCAGCCAATTGGAACTCCCCGAGAATACGCAGTATTTT
CASSQLELPENTQYF
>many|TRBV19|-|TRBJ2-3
TGTGCCAGTAGTAAGGGGCCAAGCACAGATACGCAGTATTTT
CASSKGPSTDTQYF
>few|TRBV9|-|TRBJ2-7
TGTGCCAGCAGTTTTGGGGAGGAGAGCTACGAGCAGTACTTC
CASSFGEESYEQYF
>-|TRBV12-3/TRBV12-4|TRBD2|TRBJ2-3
TGTGCCAGCAGTTTAGCCCTAGCGGGTCCGGGGACAGATACGCAGTATTTT
CASSLALAGPGTDTQYF
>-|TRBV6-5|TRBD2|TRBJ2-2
TGTGCCAGCAGTTACCGGGGGGGGGGGAACACCGGGGAGCTGTTTTTT
CASSYRGGGNTGELFF
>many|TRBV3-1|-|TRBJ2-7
TGTGCCAGCAGCCAAGAAGGGGCGTCCTACGAGCAGTACTTC
CASSQEGASYEQYF
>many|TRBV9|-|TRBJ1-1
TGTGCCAGCAGCGTAGGAGAGGGCAGGGTGATGAACACTGAAGCTTTCTTT
CASSVGEGRVMNTEAFF
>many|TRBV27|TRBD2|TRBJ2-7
TGTGCCAGCAGTTTACTAGCGGGAGTAATGAGCGAGCAGTACTTC
CASSLLAGVMSEQYF
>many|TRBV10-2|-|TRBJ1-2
TGCGCCAGCAGTGAGTTGACAGGACTGGGGAGCTACACCTTC
CASSELTGLGSYTF
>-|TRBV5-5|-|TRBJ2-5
TGTGCCAGCAGCTTGACAGGGATGGAGACCCAGTACTTC
CASSLTGMETQYF